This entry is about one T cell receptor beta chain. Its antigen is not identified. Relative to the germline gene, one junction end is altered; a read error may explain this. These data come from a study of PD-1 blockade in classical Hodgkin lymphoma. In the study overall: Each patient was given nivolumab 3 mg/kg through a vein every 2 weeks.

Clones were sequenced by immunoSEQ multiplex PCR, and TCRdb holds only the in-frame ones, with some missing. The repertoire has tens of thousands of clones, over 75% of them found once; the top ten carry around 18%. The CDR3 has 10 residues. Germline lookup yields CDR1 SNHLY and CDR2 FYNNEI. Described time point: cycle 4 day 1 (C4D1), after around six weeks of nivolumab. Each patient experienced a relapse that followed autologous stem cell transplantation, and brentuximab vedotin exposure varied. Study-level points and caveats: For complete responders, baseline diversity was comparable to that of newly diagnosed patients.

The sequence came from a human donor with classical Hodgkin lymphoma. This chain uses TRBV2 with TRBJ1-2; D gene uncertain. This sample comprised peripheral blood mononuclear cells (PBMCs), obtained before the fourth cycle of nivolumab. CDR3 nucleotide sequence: TGTGCCACCAGTGGGCCCGGCTACACCTTC. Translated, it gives CATSGPGYTF. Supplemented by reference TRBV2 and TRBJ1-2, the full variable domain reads EPEVTQTPSHQVTQMGQEVILRCVPISNHLYFYWYRQILGQKVEFLVSFYNNEISEKSEIFDDQFSVERPDGSNFTLKIRSTKLEDSAMYFCATSGPGYTFGSGTRLTVV.